The rows below give T cell receptor beta chains drawn from one sample of a study of response to subunit inactivated influenza vaccine. TCRdb passed the RT-PCR reads through MiXCR, listing each CDR3 protein once. The repertoire has hundreds of thousands of distinct CDR3 sequences, roughly 13% of them found once; the top ten carry less than 15%. The material was PBMCs from blood, obtained roughly 47 days after vaccination. These receptor sequences come from a man in his fifties or sixties who received an inactivated influenza vaccine. Each CDR3 is given with its conserved first and last residue. The D gene is left open where the match is weak. Only part of the rows carry a size: once, few, many, or a class if the clone is expanded.

size	V	J	D	DNA	CDR3
few	TRBV9	TRBJ2-3	TRBD1	TGTGCCAGCAGCGTCGACAGGGTGAAAGATACGCAGTATTTT	CASSVDRVKDTQYF
.	TRBV14	TRBJ2-1	.	TGTGCCAGCCGCGATACTAGCTCCTACAATGAGCAGTTCTTC	CASRDTSSYNEQFF
many	TRBV20-1	TRBJ1-5	.	TGCAGTGCTAGTGGGGGTTCGAGCAATCAGCCCCAGCATTTT	CSASGGSSNQPQHF
.	TRBV3-1	TRBJ2-1	.	TGTGCCACCTGCCAAGATTATCCTAGCGCAACCTACAATGAGCAGTTCTTC	CATCQDYPSATYNEQFF
.	TRBV28	TRBJ2-7	.	TGTGCCAGCAACCGACAGGACAGACTCTACGAGCAGTACTTC	CASNRQDRLYEQYF
few	TRBV4-2	TRBJ1-5	.	TGTGCCAGCAGCCAAGATGGGGGATATAGCAATCAGCCCCAGCATTTT	CASSQDGGYSNQPQHF
many	TRBV29-1	TRBJ2-2	.	TGCAGCGCCAAGGGTCAGGGAATAGCCGGGGAGCTGTTTTTT	CSAKGQGIAGELFF
.	TRBV5-1	TRBJ2-5	.	TGCGCCAGCAGCTTGGATGTATCGGGTCTGGAGACCCAGTACTTC	CASSLDVSGLETQYF
.	TRBV7-2	TRBJ2-3	TRBD1	TGTGCCAGCAGCCTCCAACGGCCCGGGACAGGGGCCGATACGCAGTATTTT	CASSLQRPGTGADTQYF
few	TRBV4-3	TRBJ2-1	.	TGCGCCAGCAGCCCTCGACCCGGGGATGAGCAGTTCTTC	CASSPRPGDEQFF
few	TRBV20-1	TRBJ2-1	TRBD2	TGCAGTGCCCCCGGGCTAGCGGTCTACAATGAGCAGTTCTTC	CSAPGLAVYNEQFF
.	TRBV29-1	TRBJ1-1	TRBD1	TGCAGCGTAGACCCAGGGGGCTTCGGTACTGAAGCTTTCTTT	CSVDPGGFGTEAFF
.	TRBV29-1	TRBJ2-5	TRBD2	TGCAGCGTAGCAACGCTAGCGGGGTCGGGGGAGACCCAGTACTTC	CSVATLAGSGETQYF
.	TRBV6-1	TRBJ2-3	.	TGTGCCAGCAGCCACGGGGGAGGCACAGATACGCAGTATTTT	CASSHGGGTDTQYF
.	TRBV10-3	TRBJ2-5	TRBD1	TGTGCCATCAGTGCCAGGACAGGCGAGCGGGAGACCCAGTACTTC	CAISARTGERETQYF
few	TRBV6-1	TRBJ2-7	TRBD1	TGTGCCAGCAGTGGGGACAGGGGGTTGTACGAGCAGTACTTC	CASSGDRGLYEQYF
many	TRBV5-1	TRBJ2-7	.	TGCGCCAGCAGCTTGGGGGGTGGTCCTACTAGCGAGCAGTACTTC	CASSLGGGPTSEQYF
few	TRBV18	TRBJ1-1	.	TGTGCCAGCTCACCTGGGATCTACACTGAAGCTTTCTTT	CASSPGIYTEAFF
many	TRBV10-3	TRBJ2-2	.	TGTGCCACCAAGAAGGAATCGAACACCGGGGAGCTGTTTTTT	CATKKESNTGELFF
many	TRBV29-1	TRBJ2-7	.	TGCAGCGTTATGTCGGTGCAGCAGTACTTC	CSVMSVQQYF
few	TRBV6-1	TRBJ2-7	.	TGTGCCAGCACTCTAGCTGGGTCCTACGAGCAGTACTTC	CASTLAGSYEQYF
.	TRBV11-2	TRBJ2-1	TRBD2	TGTGCCAGCAGCTTTCTCGCGGGAGGGCCTCAGATTTCCTACAATGAGCAGTTCTTC	CASSFLAGGPQISYNEQFF
few	TRBV29-1	TRBJ1-1	.	TGCAGCGTTGAGAGACACCTGAACACTGAAGCTTTCTTT	CSVERHLNTEAFF
.	TRBV20-1	TRBJ2-1	TRBD1	TGCAGTGCTCCCCGGACAGGACTCTACAGCTCCTACAATGAGCAGTTCTTC	CSAPRTGLYSSYNEQFF
many	TRBV12-3/TRBV12-4	TRBJ2-1	.	TGTGCCAGCAGTCGCCCTACCAAGCGGCACAATGAGCAGTTCTTC	CASSRPTKRHNEQFF
.	TRBV11-2	TRBJ1-6	TRBD1	TGTGCCAGCAGCGGCTCCGGGACAGGGGTTGCGCCCCTCCACTTT	CASSGSGTGVAPLHF
few	TRBV2	TRBJ2-6	.	TGTGCCAGCAGCAGGGATGGGGCCAACGTCCTGACTTTC	CASSRDGANVLTF
.	TRBV20-1	TRBJ2-5	.	TGCAGTGCTAGAGGGCAGGGAGAGACCCAGTACTTC	CSARGQGETQYF
many	TRBV5-6	TRBJ2-3	.	TGTGCCAGCAGCAAGGGGGGTACAGATACGCAGTATTTT	CASSKGGTDTQYF
few	TRBV20-1	TRBJ1-6	TRBD1	TGCAGTGCTAGAGGCCTCGGACAGGGGAATTCACCCCTCCACTTT	CSARGLGQGNSPLHF